Listed here is a single T cell receptor (beta chain). Its antigen is not identified. This record belongs to a study of OX40 agonist ivuxolimab in advanced cancers. Across the whole study: Mean age 60 years, range about 23 to 80; 82.7% male.

Germline-derived CDR1 and CDR2 are SGHAT and FQNNGV. The CDR3 has 17 amino acids. V dropped 5 bases and J dropped 3; count of bases not matched to a gene: 6. Data came from immunoSEQ multiplex PCR; TCRdb stores just in-frame clones and leaves some out. This repertoire shows about 94,000 clones, about 93% found once; its top ten account for 0.65% to 0.85%. Study-wide results and limits: Clonal expansion by week 6 occurred in CD4+ and CD8+ blood T cells (at 0.1 to 3.0 mg/kg). Averaging showed that CD8+ T cells had more expanded clones than CD4+ did.

The specimen was CD4+ or CD8+ T cells sorted from blood, collected in a trial of the OX40 agonist ivuxolimab. The origin of this receptor is an adult with an advanced solid tumor such as melanoma, head and neck, liver or kidney cancer. The V gene is TRBV11-2, the J gene TRBJ2-1; TRBD2 agrees at 14 bases. The CDR3 region has the DNA TGTGCCAGCAGCGGAGGACTAGCGGGAGGTTACTACAATGAGCAGTTCTTC. Translated, it gives CASSGGLAGGYYNEQFF.